The 10 T cell receptor beta chains below come from one sample, sequenced in a study of response to subunit inactivated influenza vaccine. A single record per CDR3 protein comes from TCRdb applying MiXCR to the RT-PCR reads. The table has 400,000 to 550,000 distinct CDR3 sequences, 25% seen once. The sample here was CD4+ T cells sorted from PBMCs, taken more than 4 days after vaccination. The receptors were gathered from a man aged 50 or older who received an inactivated influenza vaccine.

This clonotype came up many times. The CDR3 is CASSSSKGTQYF. CDR3 in DNA: TGTGCCAGCAGCTCCTCGAAGGGGACCCAGTACTTC. The chain recombines TRBV7-2 with TRBJ2-5; D gene ambiguous. V was trimmed by 4 bases and J by 7 bases, leaving 10 bases between them. CDR3 size: 12 residues. From germline, CDR1 is SGHTA and CDR2 FQGNSA. The full variable domain, completed using reference TRBV7-2 and TRBJ2-5, is GAGVSQSPSNKVTEKGKDVELRCDPISGHTALYWYRQSLGQGLEFLIYFQGNSAPDKSGLPSDRFSAERTGGSVSTLTIQRTQQEDSAVYLCASSSSKGTQYFGPGTRLLVL.

This chain links TRBV5-1 with TRBJ2-7; 10 nucleotides match TRBD1. V shed 4 bases and J 5 bases; nucleotides not matched to a gene: 6. This CDR3 region has 14 residues. Germline V gene data show CDR1 as SGHRS and CDR2 as YFSETQ. The CDR3 DNA sequence: TGCGCCAGCAGCCCGGGACAGGGGCGCGACGAGCAGTACTTC. This sequence encodes CASSPGQGRDEQYF.

This clonotype was found a few times. This chain links TRBV6-5 with TRBJ2-3, with 11 bases fitting TRBD2. The CDR3 runs 16 residues. J gave up 7 bases and V 0 bases, and 6 bases lay outside the gene matches. Looked up from germline, CDR1 is MNHEY and CDR2 is SVGAGI. The CDR3 DNA reads as TGTGCCAGCAGTTACTCGGGTAGCGGGGGGGGAAATACGCAGTATTTT. Protein: CASSYSGSGGGNTQYF.

This clonotype was observed a few times. The chain recombines TRBV28 with TRBJ2-1; D might be TRBD1 (6 bases). Germline loops: CDR1 MDHEN, CDR2 SYDVKM. Trimming cost V 7 bases and J 3 bases, with 19 bases left between them. The CDR3 is 16 residues long. In DNA, the CDR3 is TGTGCCAGCACTTCACAGGGAGTAAGAATCTACAATGAGCAGTTCTTC. This translates into CASTSQGVRIYNEQFF.

The chain uses TRBV12-3 or TRBV12-4 and TRBJ2-2; TRBD2 matches at 14 bases. V lost 11 bases and J lost 1; bases outside the gene matches: 6. This CDR3 is built from 16 residues. The CDR3 nucleotides read TGTGCCGCGAGGACTAGCGGGGGGATGAACACCGGGGAGCTGTTTTTT. Protein product: CAARTSGGMNTGELFF.

The V call is TRBV3-1, the J call TRBJ1-2, with 10 bases that match TRBD1. With V trimmed by 1 base and J by 4 bases, 3 bases remained unmatched. This CDR3 is 15 amino acids long. Germline-derived CDR1 and CDR2 are LGHDT and YNNKEL (reference sequence). The CDR3 sequence is CASSQVTGGGYGYTF. CDR3 DNA: TGTGCCAGCAGCCAAGTGACAGGGGGCGGCTATGGCTACACCTTC.

V gene TRBV27 combines with J gene TRBJ1-1; maybe TRBD1 (5 bases). V shed 5 bases and J shed 1 base, with 14 bases lying between them. This CDR3 comprises 15 residues. The germline CDR1 and CDR2 sequences are MNHEY and SMNVEV (reference sequence). In nucleotides, the CDR3 is TGTGCCAGCAGTCCGGTGGGGGGGAGGAACACTGAAGCTTTCTTT. It is translated as CASSPVGGRNTEAFF.

This clonotype was counted a single time. The gene calls are TRBV20-1 and TRBJ2-1; 7 nucleotides agree with TRBD2. Germline V CDR1 and CDR2: DFQATT, SNEGSKA (reference sequence). V shed 0 bases and J 0 bases; nucleotides not matched to a gene: 8. The CDR3 covers 17 residues. Here the CDR3 DNA reads TGCAGTGCTAGAGATCCGGGGGAGGGCCTCTCCTACAATGAGCAGTTCTTC. Translated, it gives CSARDPGEGLSYNEQFF.

The rearrangement links TRBV5-5 to TRBJ2-5; 10 bases match TRBD1. Germline lookup yields CDR1 SGHKS and CDR2 YYEKEE (reference sequence). Trimming at V came to 4 bases and at J to 5 bases, leaving 8 bases not matched to a gene. CDR3 length: 15 amino acids. CDR3 nucleotide sequence: TGTGCCAGCAGCACCTCCGCGGGACAGGGGGAGACCCAGTACTTC. It specifies CASSTSAGQGETQYF.

CDR3 loop: CASSLGLYNYGYTF. CDR3 nucleotide sequence: TGTGCCAGCAGCTTAGGGCTTTACAACTATGGCTACACCTTC. The chain joins TRBV7-2 to TRBJ1-2; no clear D. Trimming cost V 1 base and J 2 bases, with 8 bases left between them. CDR3 length equals 14 residues. Germline CDR1 reads SGHTA; CDR2 reads FQGNSA.